These T cell receptor beta chains were read from a single sample in a study of cytomegalovirus exposure and HLA in healthy donors. Sequenced by immunoSEQ multiplex PCR; TCRdb stores in-frame clones only, minus some. This table holds some 130,000 clones, more than 80% found once. The sample consisted of PBMCs. These receptors all stem from a woman in her 40s in good health and CMV-seropositive. Both conserved end residues are part of each CDR3. Fields, in order: V gene, clone size, D gene, J gene, CDR3 protein, CDR3 DNA. D genes are given only for firm matches. Rows give clone size only sometimes, using once, few, many, or a class for an expanded clone.

>TRBV27|.|.|TRBJ1-1
CASSLRGSEAFF
TGTGCCAGCAGCCTCAGGGGTAGTGAAGCTTTCTTT
>TRBV4-2|.|TRBD2|TRBJ2-3
CASSQVGSGVYTDTQYF
TGTGCCAGCAGCCAAGTGGGTAGCGGGGTGTATACAGATACGCAGTATTTT
>TRBV2|.|TRBD1|TRBJ1-1
CASRLTGGNTEAFF
TGTGCCAGCAGATTGACAGGGGGCAACACTGAAGCTTTCTTT
>TRBV5-1|.|.|TRBJ1-3
CASSLGHSSGNTIYF
TGCGCCAGCAGCTTGGGACACAGCTCTGGAAACACCATATATTTT
>TRBV19|.|.|TRBJ1-1
CASSISGEATEAFF
TGTGCCAGTAGTATATCGGGGGAGGCCACTGAAGCTTTCTTT
>TRBV6-1|once|TRBD2|TRBJ2-1
CASSDPGRGAANEQFF
TGTGCCAGCAGTGATCCCGGGCGGGGGGCCGCGAATGAGCAGTTCTTC
>TRBV5-1|.|TRBD1|TRBJ2-1
CASSPTGGVYNEQFF
TGCGCCAGCAGCCCTACAGGGGGCGTCTACAATGAGCAGTTCTTC
>TRBV29-1|.|.|TRBJ2-2
CSAGDTDSTNTGELFF
TGCAGCGCTGGAGACACAGATTCCACGAACACCGGGGAGCTGTTTTTT
>TRBV5-1|.|.|TRBJ1-4
CASSLAVVQGTEKLFF
TGCGCCAGCAGCTTGGCTGTGGTTCAGGGTACTGAAAAACTGTTTTTT
>TRBV29-1|.|TRBD2|TRBJ2-1
CSGVRTSGRDEQFF
TGCAGCGGCGTGCGGACTAGCGGGAGGGATGAGCAGTTCTTC
>TRBV5-4|.|.|TRBJ2-2
CASSLQGPGELFF
TGTGCCAGCAGCTTGCAGGGCCCCGGGGAGCTGTTTTTT
>TRBV29-1|few|.|TRBJ2-1
CSVEGGRGYEQFF
TGCAGCGTTGAAGGGGGTAGGGGATATGAGCAGTTCTTC
>TRBV6-4|.|TRBD1|TRBJ1-1
CASSGTVNTEAFF
TGTGCCAGCTCCGGGACAGTGAACACTGAAGCTTTCTTT
>TRBV19|.|TRBD1|TRBJ1-4
CASSMMGQGYEKLFF
TGTGCCAGTAGTATGATGGGACAGGGGTACGAAAAACTGTTTTTT
>TRBV5-1|.|.|TRBJ1-2
CASSPEPGNNGYTF
TGCGCCAGCAGCCCGGAGCCCGGCAATAATGGCTACACCTTC
>TRBV19|.|.|TRBJ2-7
CASSIRDNEQYF
TGTGCCAGTAGTATCAGGGACAACGAGCAGTACTTC
>TRBV9|.|TRBD2|TRBJ2-3
CASSPGEGTSRDTQYF
TGTGCCAGCAGCCCGGGGGAGGGTACCTCTCGAGATACGCAGTATTTT
>TRBV5-1|few|.|TRBJ2-2
CASSLTSPNTGELFF
TGCGCCAGCAGCTTGACTAGCCCGAACACCGGGGAGCTGTTTTTT
>TRBV2|.|.|TRBJ1-6
CASSETGQNSPLHF
TGTGCCAGCAGTGAAACAGGACAAAATTCACCCCTCCACTTT
>TRBV27|.|TRBD2|TRBJ2-7
CASTPSGSYDEQYF
TGTGCCAGCACCCCTAGCGGGAGTTACGACGAGCAGTACTTC
>TRBV7-9|.|TRBD1|TRBJ2-3
CASSTGTGRISDTQYF
TGTGCCAGCAGCACAGGGACAGGGCGAATCTCAGATACGCAGTATTTT
>TRBV5-1|.|TRBD2|TRBJ2-5
CASSLQGGELEETQYF
TGCGCCAGCAGCCTCCAGGGAGGGGAATTAGAAGAGACCCAGTACTTC
>TRBV11-3|.|.|TRBJ2-3
CASSSRTDTQYF
TGTGCCAGCAGCAGCCGAACAGATACGCAGTATTTT
>TRBV27|.|.|TRBJ1-2
CASSPTANYGYTF
TGTGCCAGCAGTCCGACAGCTAACTATGGCTACACCTTC
>TRBV2|.|.|TRBJ1-6
CASSEASPLNSPLHF
TGTGCCAGCAGTGAAGCCTCCCCTTTGAATTCACCCCTCCACTTT
>TRBV27|.|TRBD1|TRBJ1-2
CASSWTGYNGYTF
TGTGCCAGCAGTTGGACAGGGTACAATGGCTACACCTTC
>TRBV19|.|.|TRBJ1-2
CASSMGMGGGYTF
TGTGCCAGTAGTATGGGTATGGGGGGTGGCTACACCTTC
>TRBV25-1|.|.|TRBJ2-7
CASSFGGEQYF
TGTGCCAGCAGCTTCGGGGGCGAGCAGTACTTC
>TRBV11-2|.|.|TRBJ1-1
CASSFPGVAEAFF
TGTGCCAGCAGCTTTCCGGGGGTCGCTGAAGCTTTCTTT
>TRBV5-4|.|TRBD2|TRBJ2-2
CASSLMGLAGDRGELFF
TGTGCCAGCAGCTTAATGGGACTAGCGGGGGATCGGGGGGAGCTGTTTTTT
>TRBV6-5|.|TRBD2|TRBJ2-1
CASSPPGLAGYEQFF
TGTGCCAGCAGCCCTCCGGGACTAGCGGGATATGAGCAGTTCTTC
>TRBV28|.|.|TRBJ2-3
CASRTRTGTQYF
TGTGCCAGCAGAACCCGCACAGGTACGCAGTATTTT
>TRBV7-8|.|.|TRBJ1-3
CASSPRQSSGNTIYF
TGTGCCAGCAGCCCGCGACAGTCCTCTGGAAACACCATATATTTT
>TRBV6-1|.|.|TRBJ1-1
CATQMETGSKAFF
TGTGCCACTCAAATGGAGACAGGCTCTAAAGCTTTCTTT
>TRBV6-1|.|.|TRBJ2-3
CASSGTSFGTDTQYF
TGTGCCAGCAGTGGTACTAGCTTCGGCACAGATACGCAGTATTTT
>TRBV30|.|.|TRBJ1-2
CAWTRQNYGYTF
TGTGCCTGGACCAGACAGAACTATGGCTACACCTTC
>TRBV7-2|.|.|TRBJ1-1
CASSLAQVAEAFF
TGTGCCAGCAGCTTGGCCCAGGTAGCTGAAGCTTTCTTT
>TRBV27|.|TRBD2|TRBJ2-7
CASCLRFRTGELAGGLCEQYF
TGTGCCAGCTGCCTCCGGTTTCGGACAGGAGAGCTAGCGGGGGGACTTTGCGAGCAGTACTTC
>TRBV13|few|TRBD1|TRBJ1-2
CASSLVPGTASGPYGYTF
TGTGCCAGCAGCTTAGTGCCCGGGACAGCGAGCGGCCCCTATGGCTACACCTTC
>TRBV19|.|TRBD1|TRBJ1-5
CASSISGGISNQPQHF
TGTGCCAGTAGTATTTCAGGGGGCATTAGCAATCAGCCCCAGCATTTT
>TRBV10-3|.|.|TRBJ2-3
CAISAGIDTQYF
TGTGCCATCAGTGCAGGGATAGATACGCAGTATTTT
>TRBV4-1|.|TRBD1|TRBJ2-7
CASSLVGQGNYEQYF
TGCGCCAGCAGCCTTGTAGGACAGGGGAATTACGAGCAGTACTTC
>TRBV9|.|.|TRBJ2-2
CASSSRQNTGELFF
TGTGCCAGCAGCTCAAGACAGAACACCGGGGAGCTGTTTTTT
>TRBV27|.|.|TRBJ2-7
CASSSLTRNLEQYF
TGTGCCAGCAGCTCACTAACTAGAAATCTCGAGCAGTACTTC
>TRBV10-1|few|.|TRBJ1-4
CASSVIFKSPRACEKLFF
TGCGCCAGCAGTGTGATTTTTAAATCCCCCAGGGCGTGCGAAAAACTGTTTTTT
>TRBV2|.|.|TRBJ2-3
CASKGSTDTQYF
TGTGCCAGCAAGGGGAGCACAGATACGCAGTATTTT
>TRBV28|.|TRBD2|TRBJ2-1
CASSDGGVLRNEQFF
TGTGCCAGCAGTGATGGGGGGGTGCTCCGGAATGAGCAGTTCTTC
>TRBV12-5|.|.|TRBJ1-1
CASGWGPQAFF
TGTGCTAGTGGTTGGGGGCCCCAAGCTTTCTTT
>TRBV11-2|.|TRBD2|TRBJ2-1
CASSSPRTGTSGYNEQFF
TGTGCCAGCAGCTCCCCTCGAACCGGGACTAGCGGATACAATGAGCAGTTCTTC
>TRBV18|.|TRBD2|TRBJ2-3
CASSPPSGRDTQYF
TGTGCCAGCTCACCCCCCAGCGGGAGGGATACGCAGTATTTT
>TRBV6-6|.|TRBD1|TRBJ2-4
CASSYPDRDDIQYF
TGTGCCAGCAGTTACCCTGACAGGGATGACATTCAGTACTTC
>TRBV19|once|TRBD2|TRBJ2-5
CASSSALASGETQYF
TGTGCCAGTAGTTCCGCCTTGGCTAGCGGAGAGACCCAGTACTTC
>TRBV6-6|.|TRBD2|TRBJ2-5
CASSPGGVETQYF
TGTGCCAGCAGTCCCGGGGGGGTGGAGACCCAGTACTTC
>TRBV6-1|once|TRBD1|TRBJ2-5
CASSFRTGSEETQYF
TGTGCCAGCAGCTTTCGGACAGGGAGCGAAGAGACCCAGTACTTC
>TRBV6-1|.|TRBD2|TRBJ2-3
CASIKTSGGPPQYF
TGTGCCAGCATTAAGACTAGCGGGGGACCCCCGCAGTATTTT